The TCR beta chain under discussion was sequenced for a study of CD8 T cells in Susac syndrome. General study results and limits: The study conceded that its TCR sequencing and HLA analysis involved relatively few individuals.

This CDR3 region has 15 residues. Trimming took 0 bases from V and 5 from J, leaving 14 bases between them. Germline V gene sequence: CDR1 SGDLS, CDR2 YYNGEE. About this clonotype: Its antigen is as yet unknown.

RNA amounts of about 0.45 to 1 ug underwent reverse transcription with random hexamers. TCRdb passed the immunoSEQ multiplex PCR reads through MiXCR, listing each CDR3 protein once. The table includes approximately 120,000 distinct CDR3 sequences, more than 90% detected once. The T cells that were sequenced for TCR beta were CD8+ and CD4+ cells from blood. Healthy donors, matched for age and sex, constituted the control group. TEMRA cells were FACS-enriched, with CD8+ and CD4+ T cells isolated negatively. This sequence originates from a human donor in good health. The rearrangement joins TRBV9 to TRBJ1-1, with D unclear. The source material was CD4+ T cells from PBMCs. The CDR3 loop is CASSVAPKGGTEAFF. CDR3 coding DNA: TGTGCCAGCAGCGTAGCGCCCAAAGGTGGTACTGAAGCTTTCTTT.